These 2 T cell receptor beta chains were all obtained from the same sample, sequenced in a study of T cell repertoires in cytomegalovirus infection. No antigen is known for these receptors. TCRdb reprocessed the reads with MiXCR, giving one entry per CDR3 protein. The data contain about 890,000 distinct CDR3 sequences, around a third of them singletons. This specimen was cultured CD8+ T cells from PBMCs, taken from culture after CMV antigen stimulation. These receptors originate from a human donor in good health (CMV status not recorded). Some clones in this sample may be carry-over from other donors' samples.

The chain has TRBV7-9 and TRBJ1-1; a weak D match, TRBD1 (5 bases). Deletions cut 3 bases from V and 6 bases from J, with 14 bases between. The CDR3 extends over 14 amino acids. Germline CDR1 and CDR2: SEHNR and FQNEAQ (reference sequence). The CDR3 loop is CASSFPQGKPEAFF. DNA for the CDR3: TGTGCCAGCAGCTTCCCCCAGGGAAAGCCTGAAGCTTTCTTT.

This clonotype was observed a few times. The chain has TRBV11-2 and TRBJ2-5, with 8 bases aligning to TRBD2. The CDR3 totals 16 residues. V shed 1 base and J 2 bases; nucleotides not matched to a gene: 6. Germline V gene lookup returns CDR1 SGHAT and CDR2 FQNNGV. The CDR3 region has the DNA TGTGCCAGCAGCTTAGGTCCGGGGGGGAGACAAGAGACCCAGTACTTC. Translating it yields CASSLGPGGRQETQYF.